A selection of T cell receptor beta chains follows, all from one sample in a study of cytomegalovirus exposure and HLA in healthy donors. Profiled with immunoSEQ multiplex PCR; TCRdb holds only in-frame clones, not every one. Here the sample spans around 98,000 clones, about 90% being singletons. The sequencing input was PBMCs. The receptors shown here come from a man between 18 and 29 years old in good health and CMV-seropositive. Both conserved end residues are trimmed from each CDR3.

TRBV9,ASSASGTVRNEQF
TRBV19,ASSIRQGDLQTQY
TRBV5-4,ASSIGQSRMNTEAF
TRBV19,ASRPWGEANTEAF
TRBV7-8,ASSLGLSNSPLH
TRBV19,ASSSEGTEDEQY
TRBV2,ASSDSQGWRKLF
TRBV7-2,ASSLESRSSETQY
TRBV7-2,ASSVNSYEQY
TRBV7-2,ASSVLAGSTGELF
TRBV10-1,ASSDPGGLADNEQF
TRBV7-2,ASSGSQGPGNEQF
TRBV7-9,ASSLPKILAGGSDEQF
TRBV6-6,ASSYGGGDYDEQY